This TCR beta chain was captured in a study of response to subunit inactivated influenza vaccine (dated by TCRdb to about 2018). Study-wide context: Deep quantitative T cell receptor repertoire profiling was used in the study to track responses to a trivalent subunit inactivated influenza vaccine.

This clonotype occurred a few times. Its antigen remains undetermined. No qualities accompany the bases; no much larger clone lies one base away. The library was made by RT-PCR. For sequencing, an Illumina HiSeq 2500 was employed. Starting from the raw public reads, TCRdb applied fastp trimming at Q25, assembled clones with MiXCR and retained in-frame beta chains. Each CDR3 protein gets just one entry, which takes the most common genes and DNA from the rows behind it. Present in this sample are approximately 680,000 distinct CDR3 sequences, more than 15% of which were seen just once. In total, the top ten clones hold 9.5% to 13% of the sample. V has 5 bases trimmed and J has 6 bases trimmed; junction bases matching no gene number 10. Measured from the cysteine to the phenylalanine, the CDR3 is 15 residues long. Solely the CDR3 DNA is kept, with 45 bases framed from the first base. Taken from the germline V gene, the CDR1 and CDR2 loops are SGHVS and FQNEAQ.

Points the paper makes about the study in general: It was suggested by the authors that each seasonal influenza vaccination may recruit only a limited number of new T cells.

The V gene is TRBV7-8 and the J gene is TRBJ2-3; 8 bases in between match TRBD2. The TCR originated in a man aged 45-65 years who received an inactivated influenza vaccine. Donor details come from another sample of the same person, matched by shared clones. The source was PBMCs from blood, collected roughly 12 days after vaccination. Here is the DNA: TGTGCCAGCAGCCCGACCCGCTCGGGGGGGGATACGCAGTATTTT. Its translation is CASSPTRSGGDTQYF. With the portions outside the CDR3 filled from the reference TRBV7-8 and TRBJ2-3 genes, the complete variable region becomes GAGVSQSPRYKVAKRGQDVALRCDPISGHVSLFWYQQALGQGPEFLTYFQNEAQLDKSGLPSDRFFAERPEGSVSTLKIQRTQQEDSAVYLCASSPTRSGGDTQYFGPGTRLTVL.